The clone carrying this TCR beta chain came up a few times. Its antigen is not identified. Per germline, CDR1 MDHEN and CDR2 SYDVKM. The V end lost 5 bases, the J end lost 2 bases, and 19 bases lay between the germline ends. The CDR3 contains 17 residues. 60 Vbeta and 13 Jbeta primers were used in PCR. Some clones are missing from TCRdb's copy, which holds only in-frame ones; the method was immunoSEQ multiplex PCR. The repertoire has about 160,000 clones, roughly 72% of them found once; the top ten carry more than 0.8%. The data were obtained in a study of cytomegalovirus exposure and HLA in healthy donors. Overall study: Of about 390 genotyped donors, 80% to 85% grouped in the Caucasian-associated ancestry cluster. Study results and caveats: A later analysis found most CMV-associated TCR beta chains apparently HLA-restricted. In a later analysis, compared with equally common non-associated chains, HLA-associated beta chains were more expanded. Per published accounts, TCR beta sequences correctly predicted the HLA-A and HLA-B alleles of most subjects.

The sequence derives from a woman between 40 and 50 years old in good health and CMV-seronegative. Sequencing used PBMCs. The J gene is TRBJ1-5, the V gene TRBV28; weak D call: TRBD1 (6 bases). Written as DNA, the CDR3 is TGTGCCAGCAGTCCCCCCGGCAGGGGTAGAGGCAATCAGCCCCAGCATTTT. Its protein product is CASSPPGRGRGNQPQHF. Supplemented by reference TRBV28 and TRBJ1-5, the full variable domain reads DVKVTQSSRYLVKRTGEKVFLECVQDMDHENMFWYRQDPGLGLRLIYFSYDVKMKEKGDIPEGYSVSREKKERFSLILESASTNQTSMYLCASSPPGRGRGNQPQHFGDGTRLSIL.